Shown below are 8 T cell receptor beta chains from a single sample sequenced in a study of OX40 agonist ivuxolimab in advanced cancers. The assay was immunoSEQ multiplex PCR, and TCRdb's table has in-frame clones only and misses some. The sample lists some 99,000 clones; around 88% were seen once. Sequences were derived from CD4+ or CD8+ T cells sorted from blood, sampled in a trial of the OX40 agonist ivuxolimab. Receptors were obtained from an adult with an advanced solid tumor such as melanoma, head and neck, liver or kidney cancer.

Only a few counts were recorded for this clone. The same CDR3 arises from other DNA sequences in this sample as well. The rearrangement joins TRBV18 to TRBJ2-3; D may be TRBD1 (6 bases). The CDR3 runs 14 residues. Germline lookup yields CDR1 KGHSH and CDR2 LQKENI. V dropped 3 bases and J dropped 2 bases, with 9 bases sitting between them. The CDR3 region is CASSPQGSTDTQYF. The CDR3 coding sequence is TGTGCCAGCTCACCGCAGGGGTCCACAGATACGCAGTATTTT.

This clone showed up just a few times. The chain joins TRBV25-1 to TRBJ1-1, with D possibly matching TRBD1 (5 bases). Trimming cost V 5 bases and J 4 bases, with 14 bases left between them. The CDR3 runs to 14 residues. Germline V gives CDR1 MGHDK, CDR2 SYGVNS. CDR3 sequence reads: CASSRYGGVTEAFF. The CDR3 region has the DNA TGTGCCAGCAGTAGGTATGGGGGGGTCACTGAAGCTTTCTTT.

The rearrangement uses TRBV5-1 and TRBJ2-1; TRBD2 might be the D (5 bases). The V and J ends lost 2 bases and 0 bases respectively, with 9 bases between them. In germline, CDR1 is SGHRS, CDR2 YFSETQ. The CDR3 runs to 15 residues. This chain's CDR3 is CASSLLGSSYNEQFF. For the CDR3, the DNA is TGCGCCAGCAGCTTATTGGGGAGCTCCTACAATGAGCAGTTCTTC.

The DNA of the CDR3 is TGTGCCACCAGCGGAGGACCGGGACAGGCCATGGGGAATCAGCCCCAGCATTTT. Amino acids: CATSGGPGQAMGNQPQHF. The J gene is TRBJ1-5, the V gene TRBV15; the match to TRBD1 covers 8 bases. Germline loops: CDR1 LNHNV, CDR2 YYDKDF (reference sequence). This CDR3 has 18 amino acids. With V trimmed by 5 bases and J by 4 bases, 16 bases remained unmatched.

This clone was found once. The chain joins TRBV4-1 to TRBJ2-1; no firm D call. Germline V lookup: CDR1 MGHRA, CDR2 YSYEKL. Trimming left V 0 bases short and J 3 bases short, with 12 bases between. This CDR3 has 16 amino acids. The CDR3 is CASSQESQTYYNEQFF. Written as DNA, the CDR3 is TGCGCCAGCAGCCAAGAGAGTCAAACTTACTACAATGAGCAGTTCTTC.

V is TRBV28 and J is TRBJ2-7; 7 nucleotides match TRBD1. After removal of 6 bases from V and 3 bases from J, the junction contained 2 bases not matched to a gene. Germline CDR1 reads MDHEN; CDR2 reads SYDVKM. The CDR3 extends over 12 amino acids. CDR3 sequence: CASRDRVYEQYF. The DNA for the CDR3 is TGTGCCAGCAGAGACAGGGTCTACGAGCAGTACTTC.

This CDR3 is CASSPKGAMGETQYF. The CDR3 DNA is TGTGCCAGCAGCCCAAAGGGGGCTATGGGAGAGACCCAGTACTTC. This sequence joins TRBV7-3 and TRBJ2-5; 7 positions match TRBD1. Germline assignment: CDR1 SGHTA and CDR2 FQGTGA. There are 15 residues in the CDR3. After removal of 5 bases from V and 4 bases from J, the junction contained 10 bases not matched to a gene.

This chain uses TRBV19 with TRBJ2-3; the match to TRBD2 covers 9 bases. The V and J ends lost 4 bases and 4 bases, in that order; junction bases with no gene match: 9. The CDR3 is 16 residues long. Looked up from germline, CDR1 is LNHDA and CDR2 is SQIVND (reference sequence). The CDR3 loop reads CASSTGPSGEADTQYF. CDR3 bases: TGTGCCAGTAGTACGGGACCTAGCGGGGAAGCAGATACGCAGTATTTT.